Each of the 14 T cell receptor beta chains below was sequenced from the same sample in a study of T cell repertoires in cytomegalovirus infection. TCRdb re-analysed the reads in MiXCR, keeping a single row per CDR3 protein. The repertoire holds approximately 100,000 distinct CDR3 sequences, 35% to 50% seen once, with about 76% in the top ten. These TCRs' antigens remain unknown. Sequencing used CD8+ T cells from cultured PBMCs, obtained from culture after CMV antigen stimulation. The receptors originated from a human donor in good health (CMV status not recorded). Some clones in this sample may be carry-over from other donors' samples.

This clonotype was recorded many times. The chain joins TRBV7-2 to TRBJ2-1; D uncertain. V dropped 1 base and J dropped 9 bases, with 16 bases sitting between them. In germline, CDR1 is SGHTA, CDR2 FQGNSA. This CDR3 comprises 15 residues. This CDR3 reads CASSLGSWSSGEQFF. CDR3 coding DNA: TGTGCCAGCAGCTTAGGTTCTTGGTCTAGTGGTGAGCAGTTCTTC.

V and J are TRBV11-3 and TRBJ2-3, with D unclear. The CDR3 totals 17 residues. Germline values: CDR1 SGHNT, CDR2 YENEEA. The ends were cut back, 4 bases at V and 0 bases at J, with 17 bases in the middle. Here the CDR3 DNA reads TGTGCCAGCAGCTCCTCCGGCGGCCCCACTAGCACAGATACGCAGTATTTT. As protein: CASSSSGGPTSTDTQYF.

The chain is built from TRBV27 and TRBJ2-5, with 9 bases that match TRBD1. J lost 4 bases, V lost 5 bases, and 11 bases had no gene match. The CDR3 spans 16 residues. Looked up from germline, CDR1 is MNHEY and CDR2 is SMNVEV (reference sequence). This CDR3 reads CASSVSGTGRRETQYF. In DNA, the CDR3 is TGTGCCAGCAGTGTCTCCGGGACAGGGAGGAGAGAGACCCAGTACTTC.

This chain uses TRBV11-2 with TRBJ2-1, with D tentatively TRBD2 (6 bases). V was pared by 6 bases and J by 6 bases, with 12 bases between. The CDR3 runs 13 residues. CDR1 SGHAT and CDR2 FQNNGV come from the germline V gene. CDR3 residues: CASSYRLVNEQFF. The DNA of the CDR3 is TGTGCCAGCAGTTATCGACTAGTCAATGAGCAGTTCTTC.

This clonotype was observed a few times. This chain links TRBV5-1 with TRBJ2-3; 7 bases match TRBD1. Germline V CDR1 and CDR2: SGHRS, YFSETQ. This CDR3 has 15 residues. After removal of 4 bases from V and 0 bases from J, the junction contained 5 bases not matched to a gene. CDR3 sequence: CASSPGQESTDTQYF. In DNA, the CDR3 is TGCGCCAGCAGCCCCGGACAGGAAAGCACAGATACGCAGTATTTT.

This clonotype appeared a few times. This rearrangement joins TRBV7-8 to TRBJ2-1, with a possible D match to TRBD2 (6 bases). The CDR3 contains 15 residues. Trimming removed 3 bases from V and 8 bases from J, with 17 bases in between. Germline assignment: CDR1 SGHVS and CDR2 FQNEAQ. The chain's CDR3 is CASSFELRTIDEQFF. The CDR3 DNA reads TGTGCCAGCAGCTTTGAACTTCGGACTATCGATGAGCAGTTCTTC.

The genes are TRBV11-2 and TRBJ2-1; unclear D gene. Germline V lookup: CDR1 SGHAT, CDR2 FQNNGV. This CDR3 spans 12 amino acids. The ends were cut back, 4 bases at V and 9 bases at J, with 10 bases in the middle. CDR3 loop: CASSSGWAEQFF. The DNA for the CDR3 is TGTGCCAGCAGCTCAGGATGGGCTGAGCAGTTCTTC.

The chain employs TRBV7-2 and TRBJ1-1; D gene ambiguous. Trimming stripped 3 bases from V and 6 bases from J, with 17 bases between. CDR1 is SGHTA, CDR2 FQGNSA, per germline. The CDR3 extends over 15 amino acids. The CDR3 reads CASSFPSYAGPEAFF. The CDR3 nucleotides read TGTGCCAGCAGCTTCCCCTCGTATGCTGGGCCTGAAGCTTTCTTT.

This sequence joins TRBV14 and TRBJ1-4; TRBD1 matches at 7 bases. Germline V gene lookup returns CDR1 SGHDN and CDR2 FVKESK. The V gene end was trimmed by 4 bases and the J gene end by 6 bases; junction bases not matched to a gene: 8. CDR3 length: 15 amino acids. The CDR3 spells CASSRVGDRDEKLFF. As DNA, the CDR3 is TGTGCCAGCAGCCGAGTAGGGGACAGAGATGAAAAACTGTTTTTT.

The table lists this clonotype with many counts. The chain combines TRBV7-9 with TRBJ2-7, with a weak D call TRBD2 (5 bases). The CDR3 is 15 amino acids. Germline-derived CDR1 and CDR2 are SEHNR and FQNEAQ (reference sequence). Trimming took off 5 bases at V and 1 base at J, with 15 bases between the two ends. DNA for the CDR3: TGTGCCAGCAGCACTGAAGGAGGCGGGTCCTACGAGCAGTACTTC. It translates to CASSTEGGGSYEQYF.

In its sample, this clonotype was seen a few times. The genes are TRBV15 and TRBJ2-7; possibly TRBD1 for D (5 bases). The CDR3 loop spans 15 amino acids. CDR1 and CDR2 (germline): LNHNV, YYDKDF (reference sequence). Trimming pared 0 bases from V and 2 bases from J, leaving 11 bases between. The CDR3 loop reads CATSRDATEAYEQYF. The DNA of the CDR3 is TGTGCCACCAGCAGAGATGCGACAGAGGCCTACGAGCAGTACTTC.

This clonotype was seen a single time. The chain employs TRBV11-2 and TRBJ2-1; D is possibly TRBD1 (8 bases). The V end was cut by 7 bases, the J end by 7 bases, with 20 bases between. The germline V gene encodes CDR1 SGHAT and CDR2 FQNNGV. The CDR3 has 15 amino acids. This CDR3 reads CASTLQGGALNEQFF. As DNA, the CDR3 is TGTGCCAGCACCCTACAGGGGGGGGCCTTGAATGAGCAGTTCTTC.

The genes are TRBV9 and TRBJ2-7, with D perhaps matching TRBD1 (6 bases). This CDR3 has 14 amino acids. Trimming pared 4 bases from V and 3 bases from J, leaving 14 bases between. CDR1 SGDLS and CDR2 YYNGEE come from the germline V gene. As DNA, the CDR3 is TGTGCCAGCAGCCCCGCAGGGGTAGACTACGAGCAGTACTTC. Its translation is CASSPAGVDYEQYF. The whole variable domain, filled in from reference TRBV9 and TRBJ2-7, reads DSGVTQTPKHLITATGQRVTLRCSPRSGDLSVYWYQQSLDQGLQFLIQYYNGEERAKGNILERFSAQQFPDLHSELNLSSLELGDSALYFCASSPAGVDYEQYFGPGTRLTVT.

This clonotype was picked up a small number of times. The rearrangement links TRBV4-1 to TRBJ2-7; 9 bases map to TRBD2. V was pared by 1 base and J by 7 bases, with 8 bases of the junction left unmatched. Germline CDR1 MGHRA, CDR2 YSYEKL. The CDR3 consists of 15 residues. The CDR3 region is CASSQGGGGAREQYF. CDR3 nucleotide sequence: TGCGCCAGCAGCCAAGGGGGCGGGGGGGCACGAGAGCAGTACTTC.